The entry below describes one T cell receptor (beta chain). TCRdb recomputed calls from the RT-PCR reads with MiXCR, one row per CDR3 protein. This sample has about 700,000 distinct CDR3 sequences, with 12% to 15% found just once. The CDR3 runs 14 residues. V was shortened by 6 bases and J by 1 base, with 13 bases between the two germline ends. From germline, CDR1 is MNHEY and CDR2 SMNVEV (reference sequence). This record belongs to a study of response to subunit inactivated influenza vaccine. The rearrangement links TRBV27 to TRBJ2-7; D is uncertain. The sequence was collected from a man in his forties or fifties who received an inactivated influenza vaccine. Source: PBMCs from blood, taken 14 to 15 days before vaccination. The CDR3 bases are TGTGCCAGCAGCCCACCGCCCTTTTCCTACGAGCAGTACTTC. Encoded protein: CASSPPPFSYEQYF.